This entry describes one TCR beta chain. Its antigen is not identified. Per sample, the assay covered 90,000 to 100,000 TCR templates. The protocol was immunoSEQ multiplex PCR, while the TCRdb copy is restricted to in-frame clones and leaves out a portion. Of 100,000 or so clones in the sample, about 94% are singletons; the top ten hold 1% to 1.5%. The sample belongs to a study of siplizumab effects on memory and regulatory T cells. Study conclusions and caveats: Confirmation was lacking for the suppressive function of proliferating Tregs derived from siplizumab cultures. Where siplizumab was present, mappable alloreactive CD4+ clones averaged roughly 72% Treg-derived, compared with 25% to 30% in controls.

The CDR3 consists of 14 residues. V was trimmed by 7 bases and J by 2 bases, leaving 14 bases between them. The germline gives CDR1 SGHTS, CDR2 YDEGEE. This sequence originates from a human donor in good health. The rearrangement links TRBV5-8 to TRBJ2-3, with D maybe TRBD2 (6 bases). The sample taken for sequencing was non-Treg CD4+ T cells sorted from blood. CDR3 sequence reads: CASRRGLNTDTQYF. The DNA of the CDR3 is TGTGCCAGCCGCCGGGGACTGAACACAGATACGCAGTATTTT.